The source of this TCR beta chain is a study of cytomegalovirus exposure and HLA in healthy donors (dated by TCRdb to about 2017). For the study in its entirety: According to an earlier analysis of a few hundred of the donors, 150 million to 200 million T cells yielded 100 million or so unique TCR beta sequences and about 300 Gb of sequence data. An early release that covered about 600 HLA-typed donors contained 250 to 350 gigabases of sequencing data and approximately 85 million unique TCR sequences. The genetic ancestry cluster associated with self-reported Caucasian donors included 81% of the roughly 380 genotyped donors. The study aimed to test whether cataloging public T cell receptors could reveal signatures of past pathogen exposure. Using immunosequencing, the study profiled T cell repertoires from 666 subjects and related those repertoires to cytomegalovirus serostatus. In addition to the first cohort of 666 subjects, a separate validation cohort of around 110 different subjects was used. High-throughput TCR immunosequencing, statistical association of individual TCRs with disease status, and machine learning were combined to predict cytomegalovirus infection status. A later analysis re-examined previously published TCR beta repertoires from hundreds of donors and added high-resolution HLA genotyping to investigate patterns of TCR occurrence. Rather than drawing on any new phenotypic data, the later analysis identified candidate immune exposures from TCR beta sequences and the way those sequences occurred across donors. An earlier analysis of nearly 600 of the donors applied high-throughput TCR beta sequencing to assess whether each TCR beta V gene segment acted as functional or pseudogenic. Alongside the repertoire data, information on donor age, sex, ethnicity and CMV serostatus was compiled. Genome-wide SNP genotypes for about three fifths of the roughly 670 donors were used in a later genetic analysis, which treated that subset as a discovery cohort. All discovery cohort repertoires had been generated using a single sequencing platform. Both class I and class II loci were covered by HLA typing, at four-digit resolution. The number of donors typed differed by locus, with about 629-630 for A, B, C, DRB1 and DQB1, 522 for DQA1, 606 for DPA1, and some 440 for DPB1. A few DR-DQ haplotypes were treated as single units for association and clustering because of strong linkage in the cohort. On average, 235,054 unique TCR beta nucleotide sequences were sequenced per donor among roughly 430 genotyped donors of the cohort, with around 19% of those sequences being non-productive. Results the study describes overall, beyond this receptor: Immune exposure information for the cohort was limited to CMV serostatus. At a false discovery rate of 0.05, a later analysis linked approximately 18,000 TCR beta sequences to specific HLA alleles. A cluster of highly shared sequence variants was judged likely to represent a technical artifact of the sequencing pipeline. A later analysis reported that several top co-occurrence clusters appeared linked to parvovirus B19, influenza, CMV and Epstein-Barr virus. Because the 87-base-pair reads could not distinguish some IMGT-functional V segments, including TRBV6-2 and TRBV6-3, those segments were excluded. In a later analysis, HLA-associated TCR beta chains were found to be more clonally expanded and to have lower generation probabilities than equally common non-associated chains. While some public TCRs were present in many individuals, most TCR sequences turned up only very rarely across donors. Strong co-occurrence of HLA alleles, especially DR and DQ, made assigning TCR associations to individual alleles difficult. Presence/absence analyses assumed roughly uniform sequencing depth across donors, an assumption that may not hold. An earlier analysis of some 560 of the donors showed that most TCR beta V segments appeared in productive rearrangements either about 87% or about 30% of the time, which broadly matched IMGT annotations. In the study, approximately 160 TCR beta chains were listed as associated with cytomegalovirus. In this cohort, only TCR beta chains were sequenced, and detectable features were limited by the absence of alpha or paired-chain data. Linkage disequilibrium might explain the correlated functional status among segregating V segments, but an unknown experimental factor could not be ruled out. A few of the identified cytomegalovirus-associated TCR beta chains were confirmed in vitro to be specific for cytomegalovirus antigens. Because counts were too low, about 15 rarely observed V segments, including chromosome 9 orphons, were left out of the earlier analysis of some 640 of the donors. A further reported finding was that TCR beta sequences accurately predicted the HLA-A and HLA-B alleles for most subjects in the first cohort. Cytomegalovirus status was reported to be diagnosed by the classifier with high specificity and sensitivity in both the original and validation cohorts. In a later analysis, most CMV-associated TCR beta chains were found to appear HLA-restricted, with HLA associations seemingly driven largely by CMV exposure. In a later genetic analysis, fewer N-insertions in productive TCRs were reported among donors in an Asian-associated ancestry cluster than the 666-donor mean. In a later analysis, TCR association rates were found to vary across HLA loci, with the most associated TCRs seen for DRB1 alleles and the fewest for HLA-C alleles. V-gene and J-gene trimming of TCR beta chains was associated with a missense DCLRE1C variant in a later genetic analysis, and the association was replicated in an independent cohort. Because HLA typing was unavailable for some donors at each locus, only the typed subset was used in association tests. It was suggested by the authors that the approach could potentially be generalized to other disease states and immunological phenotypes.

The cohort was made up of under 800 healthy bone marrow donors. Cohort members were all nominally healthy when sampled, although unrecorded immune exposures were likely present. The donor was CMV seronegative and belonged to the group of 380 or so seronegative cohort members. A peripheral blood sample was collected from each donor, and TCR beta sequencing was performed on peripheral blood mononuclear cells. Genomic DNA was extracted from the blood cell samples with the Qiagen DNeasy Blood Extraction Kit. About this clone: Its antigen is currently not known. There are no base qualities to consult, and no much larger clone falls within one base.

Library preparation used the immunoSEQ multiplex PCR assay. A mixture of 60 forward primers for TCR Vbeta segments and 13 reverse primers for TCR Jbeta segments was used in the multiplex PCR. A multiplex PCR assay on genomic DNA amplified the CDR3 region of rearranged TCR beta genes. Amplified TCR beta libraries were sequenced as 87-base-pair reads on the Illumina HiSeq System. The authors' analysis ran thus. In a later analysis, some 80 million unique TCR beta chains were counted across the roughly 610 repertoires, and some 10 million of these chains were shared by at least two donors. To remove PCR and sequencing errors, raw reads were error-corrected and collapsed into unique sequences using a nearest-neighbor algorithm that merged closely related sequences. V, D and J gene segments were assigned by aligning CDR3 sequences to IMGT reference sequences. For a sequence to be retained, a match of at least six nucleotides was required to both a V gene segment and a J gene segment. A rearrangement was called productive if the CDR3 had no stop codons and remained in frame with V and J, and every other rearrangement was called non-productive. Following IMGT convention, CDR3 was defined as the stretch from the second conserved V-encoded cysteine up to the conserved J-encoded phenylalanine. Sequences without an unambiguous match to a single V gene segment were excluded from the earlier analysis of 450 to 650 of the donors. In an earlier analysis of a few hundred of the donors, a V segment was called functional when productive rearrangements were above 56.7%, and segregating when the standard deviation between donors exceeded 5%. A statistical classification framework was developed to diagnose cytomegalovirus status using the catalog of TCR beta chain sequences. V and J gene assignment, in a later analysis, came from comparing TCR nucleotide sequences with IMGT/GENE-DB human TR gene sequences. A later analysis assigned CDR3 sequences and most-parsimonious VDJ recombination scenarios with the TCRdist pipeline. In a later analysis, each TCR beta chain was defined by its CDR3 amino acid sequence together with its V-gene family, and reads without a unique V-gene family were excluded. A later analysis removed 500 to 650 highly shared, low-generation-probability nucleotide sequences to deal with suspected cross-contamination and a sequencing artifact. In a later analysis, a clonal expansion index for each public chain was calculated from normalized within-repertoire ranks of inferred template counts. In a later analysis, generation probabilities were computed with a VDJ recombination model fitted to out-of-frame rearrangements, and the resulting probabilities were checked against IGoR. A later analysis scored TCR-TCR, TCR-HLA and TCR-CMV co-occurrence with hypergeometric tests, applying a repertoire-size bias correction to TCR pairs. In a later analysis, false discovery rates were estimated by permuting HLA or CMV assignments 20 times. In a later analysis, co-occurring TCRs were grouped using DBSCAN, with TCRdist sequence similarity added in when clustering inside HLA-allele-positive subsets. For co-occurrence clustering, repertoires with fewer than 30,000 or more than 120,000 public chains were excluded, along with about five repertoires with anomalous nucleotide sharing. Held by TCRdb, this immuneACCESS table contains in-frame sequences only and omits some clones. Under half of the omission traces to an unresolved V gene where checked; the cause of the rest is unknown. V and J calls plus clone size are reproduced from that table; the DNA served to infer D and trimming. This sample holds 140,000 to 150,000 clones; roughly four fifths were observed only once. Jointly, the top ten make up less than 4% of the sample.

Reading the germline V gene gives CDR1 MDHEN and CDR2 SYDVKM. Spanning cysteine to phenylalanine, the CDR3 consists of 14 amino acids. Of the read, only the CDR3 DNA is kept; its 42 bases are in frame from base 1. Trimming leaves V shorter by 5 bases and J shorter by 3 bases, with the junction holding 7 bases beyond the gene matches. The receptor comes from a male donor in good health and CMV-seronegative. Sequenced sample: PBMCs. Recombination connected TRBV28 to TRBJ2-7, with TRBD2 identical over 7 junction bases. The DNA is TGTGCCAGCAGTGCCGGCGGGAGTTTCTACGAGCAGTACTTC. This yields the protein CASSAGGSFYEQYF.